This T cell receptor beta chain emerged from a study of low-dose radiotherapy and immunotherapy resistance in tumors. Looking at the study overall: Cohort 1 received 0.5 Gy per fraction every 2 weeks, totaling 6.5 Gy.

With a constant-region primer and a V-primer adapter, TCRs were subjected to 20 PCR cycles of amplification. It was by in vitro transcription that isolated mRNA was amplified. TCRdb reprocessed the reads with MiXCR, giving one entry per CDR3 protein. The sample lists some 52,000 distinct CDR3 sequences, approximately 35% occurring once. CDR1 LGHNT and CDR2 FRNRAP come from the germline V gene. The CDR3 consists of 20 residues. V was trimmed by 0 bases and J by 7 bases, leaving 28 bases between them. Time point indicated: after trial treatment. The treatment was: LDRT plus nivolumab, ipilimumab, low-dose cyclophosphamide and aspirin (RACIN trial). Donors, who were enrolled in a single-arm phase I dose-escalation trial, received nivolumab, ipilimumab, aspirin, low-dose cyclophosphamide and low-dose radiotherapy.

The TCR sequence derives from a male donor with rectosigmoid adenocarcinoma. The chain carries TRBV12-5 and TRBJ2-4; no reliable D call. The sequencing here drew on PBMCs, taken after low-dose radiotherapy plus immunotherapy. DNA for the CDR3: TGTGCTAGTGGTTTGGTACCGCTACCGATAGGGTCTCAAATAGGGAACATTCAGTACTTC. Translation gives CASGLVPLPIGSQIGNIQYF.